A single sample gave rise to the 2 T cell receptor beta chains below, sequenced in a study of cytomegalovirus exposure and HLA in healthy donors (dated by TCRdb to 2017 to 2019). The library was prepared using the immunoSEQ multiplex PCR assay. A mixture of 60 forward primers for TCR Vbeta segments and 13 reverse primers for TCR Jbeta segments was used in the multiplex PCR. Imported from immuneACCESS, the table was reduced by TCRdb to in-frame sequences with V and J called. These copies leave out some clones; in studies compared against another copy, an unresolved V gene accounts for under half, and the cause of the remainder is not known. The sample table shows about 150,000 clones, and almost 80% are seen once. 1.5% to 2% of the sample goes to the ten largest clones. The material sequenced was PBMCs. These receptors all stem from a woman aged 25 to 39 in good health and CMV-seronegative.

The chain links TRBV27 to TRBJ1-1; D gene uncertain. V lost 3 bases, J lost 2 bases, and 7 bases lay in between. This CDR3 is built from 13 residues. Germline CDR1 reads MNHEY; CDR2 reads SMNVEV (reference sequence). The CDR3 nucleotides read TGTGCCAGCAGTTTTCGCGGAAACACTGAAGCTTTCTTT. It translates to CASSFRGNTEAFF.

V gene TRBV5-1 combines with J gene TRBJ2-7, with D possibly TRBD1 on 5 matching bases. V was pared by 4 bases and J by 6 bases, with 14 bases between. CDR1 and CDR2 from the germline V gene are SGHRS and YFSETQ. CDR3 size: 13 residues. The chain's CDR3 is CASSPAAGIEQYF. CDR3 nucleotide sequence: TGCGCCAGCAGCCCGGCCGCAGGGATCGAGCAGTACTTC.